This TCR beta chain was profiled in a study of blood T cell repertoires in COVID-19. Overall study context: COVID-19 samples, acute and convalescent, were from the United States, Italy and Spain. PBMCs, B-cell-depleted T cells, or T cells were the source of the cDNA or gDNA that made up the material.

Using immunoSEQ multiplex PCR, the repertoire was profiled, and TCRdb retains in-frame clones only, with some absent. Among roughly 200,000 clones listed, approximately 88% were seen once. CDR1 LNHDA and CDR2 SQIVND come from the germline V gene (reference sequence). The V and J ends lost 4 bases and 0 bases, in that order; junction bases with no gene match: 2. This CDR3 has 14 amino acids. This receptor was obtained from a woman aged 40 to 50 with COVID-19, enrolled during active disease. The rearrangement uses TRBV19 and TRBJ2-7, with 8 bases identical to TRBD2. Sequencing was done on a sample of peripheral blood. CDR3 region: CASSTAGGSYEQYF. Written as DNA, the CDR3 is TGTGCCAGTAGTACCGCGGGGGGCTCCTACGAGCAGTACTTC.